Below are 12 T cell receptor beta chains sequenced from a single sample in a study of blood T cell repertoires in COVID-19. Profiling relied on immunoSEQ multiplex PCR, and the TCRdb table lists in-frame clones only, not all of them. Among about 160,000 clones, around four fifths were seen once, and the ten largest hold around 2.7%. Input material: peripheral blood. Receptors originate from a man in his 70s with acute or convalescent COVID-19.

V usage is TRBV19 and J usage is TRBJ2-3; 8 bases align to TRBD1. With 1 base clipped from V and 5 bases from J, the junction kept 2 bases outside the gene matches. CDR1 and CDR2 from the germline V gene are LNHDA and SQIVND (reference sequence). The CDR3 loop spans 14 amino acids. The CDR3 DNA follows: TGTGCCAGTAGTATAGGGACAGGGAGAGATACGCAGTATTTT. Protein: CASSIGTGRDTQYF.

Only a few counts were recorded for this clone. The V and J genes are TRBV28 and TRBJ1-5; the D is unclear. Germline CDR1 is MDHEN and CDR2 is SYDVKM. The length of the CDR3 is 15 residues. V lost 7 bases, J lost 0 bases, and 13 bases lay in between. The CDR3 spells CASTTGELSNQPQHF. The CDR3, as DNA: TGTGCCAGCACTACCGGTGAACTTAGCAATCAGCCCCAGCATTTT.

The chain employs TRBV14 and TRBJ2-5; TRBD2 might be the D (5 bases). The CDR3 spans 15 residues. Trimming pared 0 bases from V and 0 bases from J, leaving 8 bases between. CDR1 and CDR2 (germline): SGHDN, FVKESK. CDR3 protein: CASSQDLGDQETQYF. The CDR3 region has the DNA TGTGCCAGCAGCCAAGATTTGGGAGACCAAGAGACCCAGTACTTC.

In DNA, the CDR3 is TGTGCCACCAGTGACCGTAACTCCGGGGAGCTGTTTTTT. Translated, it gives CATSDRNSGELFF. This chain links TRBV24-1 with TRBJ2-2; D is undetermined. The ends were cut back, 4 bases at V and 6 bases at J, with 8 bases in the middle. Germline CDR1 KGHDR, CDR2 SFDVKD. The CDR3 spans 13 residues.

The chain uses TRBV4-3 and TRBJ1-1; 8 bases align to TRBD1. J gave up 11 bases and V 3 bases, and 17 bases lay outside the gene matches. Germline-derived CDR1 and CDR2 are LGHNA and YSLEER. The CDR3 sequence is 16 residues long. The CDR3 is CASSQDLGTGRVLAFF. Here the CDR3 DNA reads TGCGCCAGCAGCCAGGACCTCGGGACAGGTCGCGTTCTTGCTTTCTTT.

In its sample, this clone was seen a few times. The chain carries TRBV12-5 and TRBJ1-1, with D hard to call. V lost 3 bases and J 0 bases, leaving 14 bases between the germline ends. The CDR3 is 16 amino acids. Looked up from germline, CDR1 is LGHNT and CDR2 is FRNRAP. The CDR3 coding sequence is TGTGCTAGTGGTTTTGGTGTAGTTGTGATGAACACTGAAGCTTTCTTT. Its translation is CASGFGVVVMNTEAFF.

A few counts support this clone. The chain employs TRBV2 and TRBJ2-1; D unresolved. The CDR3 sequence is 13 residues long. Trimming took off 4 bases at V and 2 bases at J, with 6 bases between the two ends. Germline values: CDR1 SNHLY, CDR2 FYNNEI. CDR3 amino acids: CASSVVTYNEQFF. The CDR3 DNA follows: TGTGCCAGCAGTGTAGTCACCTACAATGAGCAGTTCTTC.

The V gene is TRBV10-3, the J gene TRBJ2-5, with D unresolved. The CDR3 extends over 13 amino acids. V was pared by 2 bases and J by 5 bases, with 9 bases between. Germline V lookup: CDR1 ENHRY, CDR2 SYGVKD. The CDR3: CAISEGRMETQYF. For the CDR3, the DNA is TGTGCCATCAGTGAGGGGCGCATGGAGACCCAGTACTTC.

In this sample, this clone turned up once. The V and J genes are TRBV3-1 (or the pseudogene TRBV3-2) and TRBJ2-7, with TRBD2 matching over 8 bases. CDR1 LGHDT and CDR2 YNNKEL come from the germline V gene (reference sequence). CDR3 size: 17 residues. The V segment lost 1 base and the J segment 0 bases; nucleotides outside the gene matches: 8. In DNA, the CDR3 is TGTGCCAGCAGCCAAGGTGGAGCGGGGGCCCTCTCCTACGAGCAGTACTTC. Translated, it gives CASSQGGAGALSYEQYF.

The genes are TRBV28 and TRBJ1-3; 7 bases align to TRBD1. The ends lost 6 bases at V and 0 bases at J; junction bases unmatched: 11. The CDR3 is 17 residues long. CDR1 MDHEN and CDR2 SYDVKM come from the germline V gene. For the CDR3, the DNA is TGTGCCAGCAGACCGACGACAGGGATGATCTCTGGAAACACCATATATTTT. It yields the protein CASRPTTGMISGNTIYF.

V usage is TRBV4-2 and J usage is TRBJ1-2; the D gene is possibly TRBD1 (6 bases). Looked up from germline, CDR1 is LGHNA and CDR2 is YNFKEQ. This CDR3 has 13 amino acids. V lost 0 bases, J lost 7 bases, and 9 bases lay in between. The chain's CDR3 is CASSQDSTGGYTF. The CDR3 coding sequence is TGTGCCAGCAGCCAAGATTCGACAGGTGGCTACACCTTC.

The CDR3 reads CASSRQGTGELFF. As DNA, the CDR3 is TGTGCCAGCAGCCGCCAGGGAACCGGGGAGCTGTTTTTT. The V and J genes are TRBV7-8 and TRBJ2-2; D is possibly TRBD1 (5 bases). This CDR3 has 13 amino acids. Germline V gives CDR1 SGHVS, CDR2 FQNEAQ. V was clipped by 5 bases and J by 5 bases, with 9 bases between them.